This T cell receptor beta chain was sequenced for a study of shared clonotypes between healthy human individuals. Overall study: Donors had three CD4 naive, three CD4 memory, two CD8 naive and one CD8 memory plate apiece. General study findings and limits: Memory subsets had estimated richness that was generally smaller than that of naive subsets. Of the naive CD4 clonotypes, roughly 5.5% were shared across four donors. Donor clonotype sharing was expected to depend on sequencing depth.

Regarding this clone: Its antigen is not identified. This same CDR3 is encoded by further DNA sequences in the sample.

Method: immunoSEQ multiplex PCR; TCRdb's copy keeps in-frame clones and lacks some. The sample consists of about 750,000 clones, roughly 92% of them appearing once. The naive CD8 population came from CD45RO-negative cells selected for CCR7, without terminally differentiated effector memory CD45RA+ cells. What was sequenced was naive CD8+ T cells sorted from blood. The receptor's source is a man aged 30 to 39 in good health.

This chain's CDR3 is CASSFADNEQFF. The CDR3 coding sequence is TGTGCCAGCAGCTTCGCCGACAATGAGCAGTTCTTC. The chain carries TRBV11-3 and TRBJ2-1, with D unresolved. The germline CDR1 and CDR2 sequences are SGHNT and YENEEA. CDR3 size: 12 residues. Trimming shortened V by 3 bases and J by 5 bases, and 5 bases separated the two germline ends.